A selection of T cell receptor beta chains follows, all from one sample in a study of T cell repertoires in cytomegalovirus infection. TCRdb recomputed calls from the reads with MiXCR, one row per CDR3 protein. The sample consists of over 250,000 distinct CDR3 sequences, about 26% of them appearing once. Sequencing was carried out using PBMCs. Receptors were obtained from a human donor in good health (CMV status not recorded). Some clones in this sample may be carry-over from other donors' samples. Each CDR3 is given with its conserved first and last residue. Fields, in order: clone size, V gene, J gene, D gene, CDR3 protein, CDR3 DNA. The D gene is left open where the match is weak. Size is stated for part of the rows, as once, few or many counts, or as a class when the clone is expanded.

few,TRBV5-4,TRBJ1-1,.,CASSLVSGDTEAFF,TGTGCCAGCAGCTTGGTCTCGGGGGACACTGAAGCTTTCTTT
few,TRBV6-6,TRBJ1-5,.,CATLPRSGESSNQPQHF,TGTGCCACGCTACCCCGTTCGGGGGAGAGTAGCAATCAGCCCCAGCATTTT
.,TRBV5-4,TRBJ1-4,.,CASSLFSTNEKLFF,TGTGCCAGCAGCTTGTTTTCAACTAATGAAAAACTGTTTTTT
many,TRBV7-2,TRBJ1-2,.,CASSFGEGVPGYTF,TGTGCCAGCAGCTTTGGAGAAGGGGTCCCGGGCTACACCTTC
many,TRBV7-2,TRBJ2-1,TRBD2,CASSPTSGSYNEQFF,TGTGCCAGCAGCCCTACTAGCGGATCCTACAATGAGCAGTTCTTC
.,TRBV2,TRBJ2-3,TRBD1,CASRVTGGQDTQYF,TGTGCCAGCAGAGTGACAGGGGGCCAAGATACGCAGTATTTT
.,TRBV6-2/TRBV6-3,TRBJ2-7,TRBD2,CASTWTSGSYEQYF,TGTGCCAGCACCTGGACTAGCGGCTCCTACGAGCAGTACTTC
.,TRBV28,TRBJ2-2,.,CASRLGSTGELFF,TGTGCCAGCCGTCTCGGCTCTACCGGGGAGCTGTTTTTT
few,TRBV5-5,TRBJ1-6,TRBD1,CASSLGGTANSPLHF,TGTGCCAGCAGCTTGGGGGGGACAGCAAATTCACCCCTCCACTTT
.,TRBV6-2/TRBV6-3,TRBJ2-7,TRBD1,CASSRNSDRARGYYEQYF,TGTGCCAGCAGCCGGAACTCGGACAGGGCTAGGGGTTACTACGAGCAGTACTTC
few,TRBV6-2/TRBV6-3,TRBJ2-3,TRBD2,CASSYGAGEADTQYF,TGTGCCAGCAGTTACGGAGCGGGAGAAGCAGATACGCAGTATTTT
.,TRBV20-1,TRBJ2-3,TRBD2,CSARVGSGGATDTQYF,TGCAGTGCTAGAGTCGGAAGCGGGGGGGCGACGGATACGCAGTATTTT
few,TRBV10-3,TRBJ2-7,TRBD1,CAISESGTELYEQYF,TGTGCCATCAGTGAGTCGGGGACAGAGCTGTACGAGCAGTACTTC
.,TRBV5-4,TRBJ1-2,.,CASSTGEGGGYTF,TGTGCCAGCAGCACGGGGGAGGGTGGCGGCTACACCTTC
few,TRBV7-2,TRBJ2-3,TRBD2,CASSSAGTSTLTQYF,TGTGCCAGCAGCTCAGCCGGGACTAGCACCCTAACGCAGTATTTT
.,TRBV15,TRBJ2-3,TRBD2,CATSTLILAEYRTDTQYF,TGTGCCACCAGCACGTTGATCCTAGCGGAGTATAGAACAGATACGCAGTATTTT
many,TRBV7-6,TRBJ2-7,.,CASSPRRTYEQYF,TGTGCCAGCAGCCCCCGAAGGACATACGAGCAGTACTTC
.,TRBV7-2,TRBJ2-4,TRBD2,CASSSPSGAKNIQYF,TGTGCCAGCAGCAGCCCTAGCGGTGCCAAAAACATTCAGTACTTC
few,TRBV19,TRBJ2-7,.,CASSPKHSATVRHEQYF,TGTGCCAGTAGCCCGAAACATAGCGCCACAGTTCGTCACGAGCAGTACTTC
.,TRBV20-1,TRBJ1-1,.,CSASTTVNTEAFF,TGCAGTGCTAGCACGACAGTGAACACTGAAGCTTTCTTT
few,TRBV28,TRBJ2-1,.,CASSSPQRPPHNEQFF,TGTGCCAGCAGTTCCCCCCAGAGGCCCCCACACAATGAGCAGTTCTTC
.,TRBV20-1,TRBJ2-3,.,CSARVGVADTQYF,TGCAGTGCTAGAGTGGGAGTAGCAGATACGCAGTATTTT
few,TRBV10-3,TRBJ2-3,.,CAITRGNGDTQYF,TGTGCCATCACGCGGGGAAATGGAGATACGCAGTATTTT
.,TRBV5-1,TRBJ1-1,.,CASSGEGPYTEAFF,TGCGCCAGCAGCGGGGAAGGCCCTTACACTGAAGCTTTCTTT
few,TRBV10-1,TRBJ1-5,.,CASGGGRSNQPQHF,TGCGCCAGCGGGGGGGGGAGGAGCAATCAGCCCCAGCATTTT
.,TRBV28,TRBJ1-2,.,CASTSRINYGYTF,TGTGCCAGCACCAGCCGCATTAACTATGGCTACACCTTC
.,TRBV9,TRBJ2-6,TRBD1,CASSKPGQGAAGANVLTF,TGTGCCAGCAGCAAACCGGGACAGGGGGCTGCTGGGGCCAACGTCCTGACTTTC
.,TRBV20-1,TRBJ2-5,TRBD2,CSASDPGRQTQYF,TGCAGTGCTAGTGATCCCGGGAGGCAGACCCAGTACTTC
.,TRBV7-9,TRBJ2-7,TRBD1,CASSLVQGAAYEQYF,TGTGCCAGCAGCTTAGTCCAGGGGGCGGCCTACGAGCAGTACTTC
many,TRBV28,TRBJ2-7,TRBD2,CASRGASGSYEQYF,TGTGCCAGCAGAGGCGCTAGCGGTTCCTACGAGCAGTACTTC
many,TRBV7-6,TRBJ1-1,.,CASSSPRGENTEAFF,TGTGCCAGCAGCTCCCCTCGGGGAGAAAACACTGAAGCTTTCTTT
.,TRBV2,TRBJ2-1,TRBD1,CATTQGAGYNEQFF,TGTGCCACCACTCAGGGGGCTGGGTACAATGAGCAGTTCTTC
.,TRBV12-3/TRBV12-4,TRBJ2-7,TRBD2,CASRGVAGRSYEQYF,TGTGCCAGCCGGGGGGTAGCGGGGAGATCCTACGAGCAGTACTTC
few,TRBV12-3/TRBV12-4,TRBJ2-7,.,CASSDSGSSYEQYF,TGTGCCAGCAGTGATAGCGGTAGCTCCTACGAGCAGTACTTC
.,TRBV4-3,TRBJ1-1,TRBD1,CASSLRFGQGDLNTEAFF,TGCGCCAGCAGCCTTAGGTTCGGACAGGGGGACTTGAACACTGAAGCTTTCTTT
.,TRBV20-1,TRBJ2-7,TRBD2,CSATRGGFSYEQYF,TGCAGTGCTACTCGCGGGGGATTCTCCTACGAGCAGTACTTC
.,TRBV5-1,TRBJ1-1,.,CASSPNTGYTEAFF,TGCGCCAGCAGTCCAAATACAGGGTACACTGAAGCTTTCTTT
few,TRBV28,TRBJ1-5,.,CASSLTDQPQHF,TGTGCCAGCAGTTTGACGGATCAGCCCCAGCATTTT
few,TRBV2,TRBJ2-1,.,CASSPTPYGRFF,TGTGCCAGCAGTCCTACCCCTTATGGGCGGTTCTTC
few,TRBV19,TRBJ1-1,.,CASSMGLRNTEAFF,TGTGCCAGTAGTATGGGGCTGAGGAACACTGAAGCTTTCTTT
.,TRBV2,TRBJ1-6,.,CASSGRGSDNSPLHF,TGTGCCAGCAGTGGGCGAGGTTCGGATAATTCACCCCTCCACTTT
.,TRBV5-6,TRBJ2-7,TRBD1,CASSLLDRRYYEQYF,TGTGCCAGCAGCCTGTTGGACAGGCGGTACTACGAGCAGTACTTC
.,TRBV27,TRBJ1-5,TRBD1,CASSYQGADQPQHF,TGTGCCAGCAGTTACCAGGGGGCCGATCAGCCCCAGCATTTT
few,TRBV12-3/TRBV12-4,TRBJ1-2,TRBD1,CASSLRRGPYGYTF,TGTGCCAGCAGTTTAAGGAGGGGGCCCTATGGCTACACCTTC
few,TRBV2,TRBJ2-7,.,CASTQPGRTEQYF,TGTGCCAGCACCCAGCCAGGGAGAACCGAGCAGTACTTC
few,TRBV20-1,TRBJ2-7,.,CSARDIEGSRYEQYF,TGCAGTGCTAGAGATATAGAAGGGTCTCGGTACGAGCAGTACTTC
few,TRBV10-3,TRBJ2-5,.,CAISVGNGGPEETQYF,TGTGCCATCAGTGTAGGAAATGGGGGGCCGGAGGAGACCCAGTACTTC
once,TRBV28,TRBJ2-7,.,CASSWVGNYEQYF,TGTGCCAGCAGTTGGGTAGGGAACTACGAGCAGTACTTC
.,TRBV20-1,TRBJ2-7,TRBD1,CSASRGPYEQYF,TGCAGTGCTTCGAGGGGGCCGTACGAGCAGTACTTC
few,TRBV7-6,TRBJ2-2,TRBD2,CASSPSGTSGRFGGELFF,TGTGCCAGCAGCCCGTCGGGGACTAGCGGGAGATTTGGCGGGGAGCTGTTTTTT
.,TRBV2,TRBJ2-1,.,CASSETENEQFF,TGTGCCAGCAGCGAAACAGAAAATGAGCAGTTCTTC
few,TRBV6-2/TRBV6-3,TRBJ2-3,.,CASSPGYISRDTQYF,TGTGCCAGCAGTCCGGGCTATATTTCAAGAGATACGCAGTATTTT
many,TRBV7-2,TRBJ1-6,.,CASSVNRENRLRSSPLHF,TGTGCCAGCAGCGTCAACCGCGAGAACCGCCTACGGAGTTCACCCCTCCACTTT